This T cell receptor beta chain originates from a study of T-cell memory formation after mild COVID-19. TCRdb used MiXCR to reprocess the 5' RACE reads, holding one entry per CDR3 protein. The sample yields under 300,000 distinct CDR3 sequences, about 17% seen once. This CDR3 is 14 amino acids long. Germline CDR1 SGHVS, CDR2 FQNEAQ. V lost 0 bases and J lost 9, with 9 bases in between. The TCR was taken from a man between 18 and 35 years old who had mild COVID-19 (a few samples of this study predate the infection). Cell type and time point are not known. The specimen sequenced was PBMCs or a T cell subset sorted from them (not recorded which). The chain is built from TRBV7-8 and TRBJ1-6; D is unclear. As DNA, the CDR3 is TGTGCCAGCAGCTTAGCGTGGCCGAGTTCACCCCTCCACTTT. This codes for CASSLAWPSSPLHF.